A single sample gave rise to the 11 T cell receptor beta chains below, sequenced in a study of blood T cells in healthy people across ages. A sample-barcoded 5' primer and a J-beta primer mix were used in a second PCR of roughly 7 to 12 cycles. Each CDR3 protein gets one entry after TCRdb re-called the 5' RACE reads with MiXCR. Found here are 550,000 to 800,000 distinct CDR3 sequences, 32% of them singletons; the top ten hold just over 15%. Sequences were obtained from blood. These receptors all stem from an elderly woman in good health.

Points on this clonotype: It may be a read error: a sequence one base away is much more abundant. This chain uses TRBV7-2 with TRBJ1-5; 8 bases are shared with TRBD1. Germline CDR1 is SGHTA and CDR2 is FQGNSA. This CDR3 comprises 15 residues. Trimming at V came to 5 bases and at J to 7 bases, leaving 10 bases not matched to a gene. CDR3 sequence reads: CTSSVEVQGGQPQHF. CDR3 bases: TGTACCAGCAGCGTAGAGGTACAGGGGGGGCAGCCCCAGCATTTT.

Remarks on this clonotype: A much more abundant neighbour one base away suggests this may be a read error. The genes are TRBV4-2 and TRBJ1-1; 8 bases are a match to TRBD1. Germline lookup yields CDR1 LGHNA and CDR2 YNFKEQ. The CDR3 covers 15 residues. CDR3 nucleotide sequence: TGTGCCCGCAGCCTAAGCCAGACAGGGGACACTGAAGCTTTCTTT. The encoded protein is CARSLSQTGDTEAFF.

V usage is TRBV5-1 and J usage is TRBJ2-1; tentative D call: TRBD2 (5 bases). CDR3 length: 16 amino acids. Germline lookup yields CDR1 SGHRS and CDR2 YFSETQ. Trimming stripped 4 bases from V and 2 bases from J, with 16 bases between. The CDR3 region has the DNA TGCGCCAGCAGCCCCCGGGGTTTCGACCCCTACAATGAGCAGTTCTTC. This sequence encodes CASSPRGFDPYNEQFF.

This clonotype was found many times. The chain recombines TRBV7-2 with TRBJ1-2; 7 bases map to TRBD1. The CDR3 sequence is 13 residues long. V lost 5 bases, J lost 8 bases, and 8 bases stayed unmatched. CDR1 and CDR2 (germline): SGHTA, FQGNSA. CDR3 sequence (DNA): TGTGCCAGCAGCCCAAGACAGGGTAGAGGCTACACCTTC. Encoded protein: CASSPRQGRGYTF.

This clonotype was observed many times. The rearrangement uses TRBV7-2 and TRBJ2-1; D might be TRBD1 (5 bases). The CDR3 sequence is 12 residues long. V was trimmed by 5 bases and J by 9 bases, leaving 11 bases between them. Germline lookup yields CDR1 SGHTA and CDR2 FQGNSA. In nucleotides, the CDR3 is TGTGCCAGCAGCCAGCAGGGTACTGAGCAGTTCTTC. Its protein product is CASSQQGTEQFF. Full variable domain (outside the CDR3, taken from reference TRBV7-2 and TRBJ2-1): GAGVSQSPSNKVTEKGKDVELRCDPISGHTALYWYRQSLGQGLEFLIYFQGNSAPDKSGLPSDRFSAERTGGSVSTLTIQRTQQEDSAVYLCASSQQGTEQFFGPGTRLTVL.

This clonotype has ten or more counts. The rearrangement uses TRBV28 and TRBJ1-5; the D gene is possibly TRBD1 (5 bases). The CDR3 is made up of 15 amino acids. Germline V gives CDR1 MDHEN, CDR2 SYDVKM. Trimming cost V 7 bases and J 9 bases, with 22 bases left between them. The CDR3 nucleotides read TGTGCCAGCACCCCTGGTCGCCTGACAGCTAGGCCCCAGCATTTT. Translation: CASTPGRLTARPQHF.

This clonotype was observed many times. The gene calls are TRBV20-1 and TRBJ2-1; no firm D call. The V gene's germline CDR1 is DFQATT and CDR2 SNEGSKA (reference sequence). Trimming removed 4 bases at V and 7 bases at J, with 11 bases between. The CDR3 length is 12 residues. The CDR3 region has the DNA TGCAGTGCTACCGCACCGAGTAATGAGCAGTTCTTC. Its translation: CSATAPSNEQFF.

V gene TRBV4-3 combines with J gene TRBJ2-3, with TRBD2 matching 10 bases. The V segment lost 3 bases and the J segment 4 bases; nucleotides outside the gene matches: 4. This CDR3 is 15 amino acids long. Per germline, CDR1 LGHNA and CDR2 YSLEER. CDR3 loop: CASSQSSGSADTQYF. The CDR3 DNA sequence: TGCGCCAGCAGCCAGTCTAGCGGGAGCGCAGATACGCAGTATTTT.

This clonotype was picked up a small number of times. This chain's CDR3 is CSVVGGNTEAFF. CDR3 nucleotide sequence: TGCAGCGTTGTTGGGGGGAACACTGAAGCTTTCTTT. The chain joins TRBV29-1 to TRBJ1-1, with D perhaps matching TRBD1 (5 bases). The CDR3 is 12 amino acids. The germline V gene has CDR1 SQVTM and CDR2 ANQGSEA. V was cut by 4 bases and J by 1 base, with 7 bases left in between.

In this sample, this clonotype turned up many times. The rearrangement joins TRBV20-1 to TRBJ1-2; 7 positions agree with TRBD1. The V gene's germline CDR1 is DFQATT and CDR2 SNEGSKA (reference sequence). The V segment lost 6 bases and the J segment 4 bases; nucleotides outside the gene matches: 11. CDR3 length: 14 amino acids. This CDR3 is CSAEERDRSYGYTF. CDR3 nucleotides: TGCAGTGCAGAAGAACGGGACAGATCCTATGGCTACACCTTC.

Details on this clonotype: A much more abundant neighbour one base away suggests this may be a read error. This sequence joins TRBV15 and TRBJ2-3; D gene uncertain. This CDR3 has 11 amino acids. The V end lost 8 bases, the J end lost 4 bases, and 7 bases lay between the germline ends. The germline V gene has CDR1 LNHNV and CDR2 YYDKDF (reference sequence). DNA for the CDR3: TGTGCCACCGAAGGCGCAGATACGCAGTATTTT. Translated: CATEGADTQYF.